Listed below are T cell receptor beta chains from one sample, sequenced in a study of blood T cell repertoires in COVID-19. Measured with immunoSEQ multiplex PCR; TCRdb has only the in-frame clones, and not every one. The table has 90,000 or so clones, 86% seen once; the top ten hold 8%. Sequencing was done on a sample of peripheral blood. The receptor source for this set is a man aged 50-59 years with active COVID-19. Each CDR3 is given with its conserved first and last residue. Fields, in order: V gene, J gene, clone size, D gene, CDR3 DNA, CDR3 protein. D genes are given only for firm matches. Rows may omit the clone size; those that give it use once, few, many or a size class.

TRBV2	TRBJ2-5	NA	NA	TGTGCCAGCAGAGCCAGGGAGACCCAGTACTTC	CASRARETQYF
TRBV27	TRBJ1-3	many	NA	TGTGCCAGCAGTTTGGGACCGGGAGGGAATGGAAACACCATATATTTT	CASSLGPGGNGNTIYF
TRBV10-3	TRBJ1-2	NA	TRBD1	TGTGCCACCTCCACAGGGGCAGGTTATGGCTACACCTTC	CATSTGAGYGYTF
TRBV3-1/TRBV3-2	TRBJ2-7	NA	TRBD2	TGTGCCAGCATCCCCAGCGGGGGTCCCTACGAGCAGTACTTC	CASIPSGGPYEQYF
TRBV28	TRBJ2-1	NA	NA	TGTGCCAGCAGTGGGGCCGGCTTGAGCTCCTACAATGAGCAGTTCTTC	CASSGAGLSSYNEQFF
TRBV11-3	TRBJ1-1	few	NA	TGTGCCAGCAGCTTGGAGGGAAGTGACACTGAAGCTTTCTTT	CASSLEGSDTEAFF
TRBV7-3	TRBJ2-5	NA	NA	TGTGCCAGCAGCTTAAGTGGCAGGGAGACCCAGTACTTC	CASSLSGRETQYF
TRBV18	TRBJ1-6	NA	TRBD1	TGTGCCAGCTCCGAACTAGACAGGGGGAATTCACCCCTCCACTTT	CASSELDRGNSPLHF
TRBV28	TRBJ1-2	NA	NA	TGTGCCAGCAGTTTATCTCTTCAACTCTCTAACTATGGCTACACCTTC	CASSLSLQLSNYGYTF
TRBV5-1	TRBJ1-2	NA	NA	TGCGCCAGCAGCCATACACAGGGTGCTGGCTACACCTTC	CASSHTQGAGYTF
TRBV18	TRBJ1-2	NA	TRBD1	TGTGCCAGCTCACAGGGACAGGGCGACGGCTACACCTTC	CASSQGQGDGYTF
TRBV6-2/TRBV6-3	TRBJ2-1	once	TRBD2	TGTGCCAGCAGTTCTCGACTAGCGGGGGGGTATTTCAATGAGCAGTTCTTC	CASSSRLAGGYFNEQFF
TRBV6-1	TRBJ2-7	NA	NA	TGTGCCAGCAGTGAAAGTGGACAGATAGACTACGAGCAGTACTTC	CASSESGQIDYEQYF
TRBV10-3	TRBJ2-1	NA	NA	TGTGCCATCAGCCCCCCCGGGTACAATGAGCAGTTCTTC	CAISPPGYNEQFF
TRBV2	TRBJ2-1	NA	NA	TGTGCCAGCAGTGAAGCAGGTCTTAGCGGTGAGCAGTTCTTC	CASSEAGLSGEQFF
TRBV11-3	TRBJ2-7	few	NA	TGTGCCAGCAGCACCCGACAGGATTCGGCCGAGCAGTACTTC	CASSTRQDSAEQYF
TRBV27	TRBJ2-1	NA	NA	TGTGCCAGCAGTTCCGGGATGTACAATGAGCAGTTCTTC	CASSSGMYNEQFF
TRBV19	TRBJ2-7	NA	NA	TGTGCCAGTAGTATTCCCGGACAGACCTACGAGCAGTACTTC	CASSIPGQTYEQYF
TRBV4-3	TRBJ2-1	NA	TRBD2	TGCGCCAGCAGCCAAGAGACTAGCGGACCCAGCTCCTACAATGAGCAGTTCTTC	CASSQETSGPSSYNEQFF
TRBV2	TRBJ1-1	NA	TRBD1	TGTGCCAGCAGTGCAATGACAGGGTATACTGAAGCTTTCTTT	CASSAMTGYTEAFF
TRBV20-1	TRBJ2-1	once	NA	TGCAGTGCTAGAACATACAATGAGCAGTTCTTC	CSARTYNEQFF
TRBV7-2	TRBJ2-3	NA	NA	TGTGCCAGCAGCTTAGGGCGCACAGATACGCAGTATTTT	CASSLGRTDTQYF